This TCR beta chain was profiled in a study of spatial heterogeneity in lung cancer. Time point meaning: sample taken at primary tumor resection. Tumor, nontumor lung or frozen PBMC supplied whole RNA that was sequenced unsorted. TCRdb recomputed calls from the 5' RACE reads with MiXCR, one row per CDR3 protein. The table shows more than 45,000 distinct CDR3 sequences, with roughly 5% occurring only once. This clonotype was seen repeatedly, ten times or more. Trimming stripped 5 bases from V and 0 bases from J, with 8 bases between. The CDR3 runs to 13 residues. Germline V gene sequence: CDR1 MNHEY, CDR2 SMNVEV (reference sequence).

The chain links TRBV27 to TRBJ2-7; D might be TRBD1 (6 bases). The TCR comes from a male donor with early-stage non-small cell lung cancer. The sequences come from PBMCs, collected at surgery. The CDR3 is CASSTGNSYEQYF. The CDR3, as DNA: TGTGCCAGCAGTACAGGGAACTCCTACGAGCAGTACTTC.